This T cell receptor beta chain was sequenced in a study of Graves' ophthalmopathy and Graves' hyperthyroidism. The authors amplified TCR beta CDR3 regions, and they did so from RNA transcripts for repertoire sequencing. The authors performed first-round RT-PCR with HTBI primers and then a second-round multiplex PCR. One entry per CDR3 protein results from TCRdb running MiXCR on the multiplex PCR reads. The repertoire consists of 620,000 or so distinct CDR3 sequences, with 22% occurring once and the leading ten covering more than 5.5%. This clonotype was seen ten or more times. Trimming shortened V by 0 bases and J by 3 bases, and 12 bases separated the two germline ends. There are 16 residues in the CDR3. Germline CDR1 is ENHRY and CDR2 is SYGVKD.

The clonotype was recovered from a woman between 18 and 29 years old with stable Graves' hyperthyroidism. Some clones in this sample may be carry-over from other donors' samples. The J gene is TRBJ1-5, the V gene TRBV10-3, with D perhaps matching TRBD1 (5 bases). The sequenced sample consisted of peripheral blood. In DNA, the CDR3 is TGTGCCATCAGTGAGTCTGGACGGGGGGACAATCAGCCCCAGCATTTT. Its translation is CAISESGRGDNQPQHF.